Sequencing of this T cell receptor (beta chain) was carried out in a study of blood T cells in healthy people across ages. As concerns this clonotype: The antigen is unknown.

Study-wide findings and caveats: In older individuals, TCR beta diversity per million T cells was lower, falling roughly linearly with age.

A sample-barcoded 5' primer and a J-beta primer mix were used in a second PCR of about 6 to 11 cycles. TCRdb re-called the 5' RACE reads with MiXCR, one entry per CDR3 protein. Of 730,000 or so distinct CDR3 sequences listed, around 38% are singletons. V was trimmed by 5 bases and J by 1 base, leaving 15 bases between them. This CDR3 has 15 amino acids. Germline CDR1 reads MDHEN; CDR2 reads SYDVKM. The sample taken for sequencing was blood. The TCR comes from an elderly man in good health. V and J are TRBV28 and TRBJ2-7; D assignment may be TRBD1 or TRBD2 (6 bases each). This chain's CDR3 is CASSDGGHVSYEQYF. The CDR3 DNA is TGTGCCAGCAGTGACGGGGGACACGTGTCCTACGAGCAGTACTTC.